The rows below give T cell receptor beta chains drawn from one sample of a study of identical twins. One entry per CDR3 protein, called by TCRdb with MiXCR from the 5' RACE reads. The sample has under 900,000 distinct CDR3 sequences; roughly 18% are singletons. The sample also formed part of further work on T cells expressing NK-cell markers.

Sequenced sample: PBMCs. The receptors shown here come from a young woman in good health. The CDR3 runs from the conserved cysteine through the conserved F or W. A D gene is named only where the DNA matches it firmly. The listing skips clone size in some rows; elsewhere it reads once, few, many or a size class.

j_gene,d_gene,v_gene,abundance,CDR3nt,CDR3aa
TRBJ1-2,TRBD1,TRBV7-9,few,TGTGCCAGCGGTAAGGGACAGCTGTATGGCTACACCTTC,CASGKGQLYGYTF
TRBJ1-1,NA,TRBV12-3/TRBV12-4,few,TGTGCCAGCAGTGAAATAAAACAGGGTAACACTGAAGCTTTCTTT,CASSEIKQGNTEAFF
TRBJ2-5,NA,TRBV29-1,NA,TGCAGCGTTCGGGGGCGTAGACTACAAGAGACCCAGTACTTC,CSVRGRRLQETQYF
TRBJ2-7,NA,TRBV5-8,NA,TGTGCCACCGAGGGTAGGGACGAGCAGTACTTC,CATEGRDEQYF
TRBJ1-2,NA,TRBV3-1,NA,TGTGCCAGCAGCCCGGCCTCGGGGAGTAACTATGGCTACACCTTC,CASSPASGSNYGYTF
TRBJ2-1,NA,TRBV5-1,NA,TGCGCCAGCAGCTTGGATGGGGGGCAGATATCTGTCGAGCAGTTCTTC,CASSLDGGQISVEQFF
TRBJ2-3,TRBD2,TRBV7-9,few,TGTGCCAGCGTAAGCGGGAGGGCCGGAGATACGCAGTATTTT,CASVSGRAGDTQYF
TRBJ1-1,TRBD1,TRBV5-8,NA,TGTGCCAGCCCCCGACAGGGCACTGAAGCTTTCTTT,CASPRQGTEAFF
TRBJ2-2,NA,TRBV5-1,NA,TGCGCCAGCAGCTTGGCGTCCACTGTGGGGGAGCTGTTTTTT,CASSLASTVGELFF
TRBJ1-6,TRBD1,TRBV7-2,NA,TGTGCCAGCACCCATGGGACAGGGGTTTCACCCCTCCACTTT,CASTHGTGVSPLHF
TRBJ1-2,NA,TRBV9,NA,TGTGCCAGCAGCCCGACACCGGACAGTACTTATGGCTACACCTTC,CASSPTPDSTYGYTF
TRBJ2-1,TRBD2,TRBV5-1,many,TGCGCCAGCAGCTTGACACTAGCGGGAGGCCCCAATGAGCAGTTCTTC,CASSLTLAGGPNEQFF
TRBJ2-1,TRBD2,TRBV2,once,TGTGCCAGCATTCGTTCGGGGGGGACCTATGAAGAGCAGTTCTTC,CASIRSGGTYEEQFF
TRBJ1-1,NA,TRBV3-1,NA,TGTGCCAGCAGCCAGGTGGGCAAGCTGGTCTTT,CASSQVGKLVF
TRBJ2-5,TRBD2,TRBV20-1,NA,TGCAGTGCTAGCGGGGGGGCCGTTGGGACCCAGTACTTC,CSASGGAVGTQYF
TRBJ2-1,TRBD2,TRBV24-1,NA,TGTGCCACCAGTGATTTTGGTCCGGGAGGTAGGAATGAGCAGTTCTTC,CATSDFGPGGRNEQFF
TRBJ2-1,TRBD1,TRBV4-1,few,TGCGCCAGCAGCCAAGAATTAGCGGCAGGGGGCTGGGTGAATGAGCAGTTCTTC,CASSQELAAGGWVNEQFF
TRBJ2-1,TRBD2,TRBV20-1,NA,TGCAGTGCTAGCCCTAGCGGGCACTACAATGAGCAGTTCTTC,CSASPSGHYNEQFF
TRBJ1-2,NA,TRBV5-5,few,TGTGCCAGCAGCTTCCTACGGGTTGGCGGCTACACCTTC,CASSFLRVGGYTF
TRBJ2-7,TRBD1,TRBV5-6,few,TGTGCCAGCAGCCCCAATTTGGGACAGCCCTACGAGCAGTACTTC,CASSPNLGQPYEQYF
TRBJ2-3,TRBD2,TRBV10-3,NA,TGTGTCATGAGTGGACTAGCGGAGCCCACAGATACGCAGTATTTT,CVMSGLAEPTDTQYF
TRBJ2-3,TRBD1,TRBV7-9,NA,TGTGCCAGCGGCAAACCAGGGACAGCCGGAGATACGCAGTATTTT,CASGKPGTAGDTQYF
TRBJ2-1,NA,TRBV4-3,NA,TGCGCCAGCAGCCAGGCCGGGACTTTCCGCAATGAGCAGTTCTTC,CASSQAGTFRNEQFF
TRBJ2-5,TRBD2,TRBV18,NA,TGTGCCAGCTCAAGCGGGGGAACCCAAGAGACCCAGTACTTC,CASSSGGTQETQYF
TRBJ2-7,TRBD1,TRBV12-3/TRBV12-4,NA,TGTGCCAGCAGTTTATGGACAGGGGTAGGCGAGCAGTACTTC,CASSLWTGVGEQYF
TRBJ2-7,TRBD2,TRBV9,NA,TGTGCCAGCAGCGTCGGCGGGGGGTCTGCCTACGAGCAGTACTTC,CASSVGGGSAYEQYF
TRBJ1-2,TRBD1,TRBV2,NA,TGTGCCAGCAGTGAAAACAGGGGGTATGGCTACACCTTC,CASSENRGYGYTF
TRBJ1-4,NA,TRBV12-3/TRBV12-4,NA,TGTGCCAGCAGTTTTTCCGGGAAGGCTGAAAAACTGTTTTTT,CASSFSGKAEKLFF
TRBJ2-7,NA,TRBV7-2,NA,TGTGCCAGCAGCACGATAACCGGGGAGCAGTACTTC,CASSTITGEQYF
TRBJ2-3,NA,TRBV7-9,many,TGTGCCAGCAGCGTCAGCACAGATACGCAGTATTTT,CASSVSTDTQYF
TRBJ1-2,NA,TRBV7-2,NA,TGTGCCAGCAGCCCTCACCTGGGGACGGTCTATGGCTACACCTTC,CASSPHLGTVYGYTF
TRBJ1-1,NA,TRBV20-1,NA,TGCAGTGCACCAACACCGTACCAAACTGAAGCTTTCTTT,CSAPTPYQTEAFF
TRBJ2-3,NA,TRBV7-3,few,TGTGCCAGCAGCTTAAATAGGGGGGTCGGGAGAGGAACAGATACGCAGTATTTT,CASSLNRGVGRGTDTQYF
TRBJ2-3,NA,TRBV20-1,many,TGCAGTGCTAGAGATCCTAGCACCTATACGCAGTATTTT,CSARDPSTYTQYF
TRBJ2-1,TRBD2,TRBV7-6,NA,TGTGCCAGCAGCTCCTGGGTAGCGGGAGGGAATGAGCAGTTCTTC,CASSSWVAGGNEQFF
TRBJ1-1,NA,TRBV15,NA,TGTGCCACCAGCAGAGATCAGAGGAACACTGAAGCTTTCTTT,CATSRDQRNTEAFF
TRBJ2-4,NA,TRBV7-9,once,TGTGCCAGCAGCTTACCCCAGAACATTCAGTACTTC,CASSLPQNIQYF
TRBJ1-1,NA,TRBV6-1,NA,TGTGCCAGCATGAGGGGGGTCGGCCCTGAAGCTTTCTTT,CASMRGVGPEAFF
TRBJ1-1,NA,TRBV5-6,NA,TGTGCCAGCAGCTATAAAGGGTACACTGAAGCTTTCTTT,CASSYKGYTEAFF
TRBJ2-5,NA,TRBV5-8,NA,TGTGCCAGCAGCTTGCTCAGCGTTGAGACCCAGTACTTC,CASSLLSVETQYF
TRBJ2-6,TRBD1,TRBV7-2,NA,TGTGCCAGCATCACAGGGGGCTCTGGGGCCAACGTCCTGACTTTC,CASITGGSGANVLTF
TRBJ2-5,NA,TRBV7-3,few,TGTGCCAGCAGCTTAATAGCGCCGGAGACCCAGTACTTC,CASSLIAPETQYF
TRBJ2-7,TRBD1,TRBV12-3/TRBV12-4,few,TGTGCCAGCAGTTTAGATTTTGGGACAGGGGCCCACGAGCAGTACTTC,CASSLDFGTGAHEQYF
TRBJ1-1,NA,TRBV4-3,NA,TGCGCCAGCAGCCAAGTGCAGGGTAACACTGAAGCTTTCTTT,CASSQVQGNTEAFF
TRBJ2-1,NA,TRBV7-2,few,TGTGCCAGCAGCTTAACCTTCTCGGCTAACAAGCAGTTCTTC,CASSLTFSANKQFF
TRBJ1-1,NA,TRBV10-3,NA,TGTGCCATCATGGGTTTCCACACTGAAGCTTTCTTT,CAIMGFHTEAFF
TRBJ2-5,NA,TRBV5-1,NA,TGCGCCAGCCGCGGGTTTGAGACCCAGTACTTC,CASRGFETQYF
TRBJ1-6,NA,TRBV12-3/TRBV12-4,NA,TGTGCCAGCAGAGGCGAGGGGGGAAATTCACCCCTCCACTTT,CASRGEGGNSPLHF
TRBJ1-1,NA,TRBV7-3,NA,TGTGCCAGCAGCCCCCGCCCCAGGGGTGAAGGGCCTGAAGCTTTCTTT,CASSPRPRGEGPEAFF
TRBJ1-1,TRBD1,TRBV7-9,few,TGTGCCAGCAGCTACGGACAGGGCACTGAAGCTTTCTTT,CASSYGQGTEAFF
TRBJ1-6,TRBD1,TRBV10-3,NA,TGTGCCACCCAAGCCCTGGGACAGGGAAATTCACCCCTCCACTTT,CATQALGQGNSPLHF
TRBJ2-7,NA,TRBV27,NA,TGTGCCACCTCACAGCGGTTTCGAGGCGAGCAGTACTTC,CATSQRFRGEQYF
TRBJ2-2,NA,TRBV4-3,NA,TGCGCCAGCAGCAACCGACTCTCTTTGGGTCCCGCCGGGGAGCTGTTTTTT,CASSNRLSLGPAGELFF
TRBJ2-5,TRBD1,TRBV7-8,NA,TGTGCCAGCAGCCCAGGGGGCGCAAACGAGACCCAGTACTTC,CASSPGGANETQYF
TRBJ2-2,NA,TRBV7-3,NA,TGTGCCAGCAGCTTTAAGGGTACCGGGGAGCTGTTTTTT,CASSFKGTGELFF